The 12 T cell receptor beta chains listed next were all sequenced from one sample in a study of CD8+CD57+ T cells in acquired aplastic anemia. TCR beta VDJ and CDR3 were profiled, and genomic DNA was the template. TCRdb re-called the reads through MiXCR, storing one row per CDR3 protein. The sample contains around 50,000 distinct CDR3 sequences, roughly 69% of which appear only once. Sequencing was carried out using sorted CD4+, CD8+, or CD8+CD57+ T cells (not recorded which) from PBMCs. The origin of the receptors is a human donor in good health, serving as a control.

V is TRBV2 and J is TRBJ1-1, with D perhaps matching TRBD1 (6 bases). Germline CDR1 reads SNHLY; CDR2 reads FYNNEI. The CDR3 covers 12 residues. V gave up 5 bases and J gave up 10 bases, with 14 bases separating them. The CDR3 coding sequence is TGTGCCAGCAGTCTGGGGGGGCGTGGAGCTTTCTTT. Its translation: CASSLGGRGAFF.

The chain employs TRBV20-1 and TRBJ1-6, with D maybe TRBD1 (5 bases). The CDR3 consists of 14 residues. V lost 6 bases to trimming and J lost 9 bases, with 18 bases between them. Germline assignment: CDR1 DFQATT and CDR2 SNEGSKA (reference sequence). Here the CDR3 reads CSASAGTESSPLHF. CDR3 nucleotide sequence: TGCAGTGCCAGTGCCGGGACGGAAAGTTCACCCCTCCACTTT.

The chain recombines TRBV6-5 with TRBJ1-6; tentative D call: TRBD1 (6 bases). V lost 2 bases, J lost 8 bases, and 19 bases lay in between. The CDR3 has 17 amino acids. The germline V gene has CDR1 MNHEY and CDR2 SVGAGI. CDR3 loop: CASSYNLRQATDSPLHF. The CDR3 region has the DNA TGTGCCAGCAGTTACAATTTGCGACAGGCGACCGATTCACCCCTCCACTTT.

V gene TRBV29-1 combines with J gene TRBJ1-2; D not resolved. CDR1 is SQVTM, CDR2 ANQGSEA, per germline. The CDR3 extends over 12 amino acids. V lost 8 bases and J 5 bases, leaving 15 bases between the germline ends. The CDR3 is CSSYLAGYGYTF. In DNA, the CDR3 is TGCAGCTCCTACCTTGCGGGTTATGGCTACACCTTC.

The J gene is TRBJ2-1, the V gene TRBV29-1, with TRBD2 identical over 10 bases. Germline CDR1 and CDR2: SQVTM and ANQGSEA. CDR3 length: 14 residues. Trimming removed 3 bases from V and 8 bases from J; junction bases left unmatched: 7. The CDR3 coding sequence is TGCAGCGTTGATTTAACTAGCGGGGTAGATGAGCAGTTCTTC. Protein sequence: CSVDLTSGVDEQFF.

This clonotype has only one observation. The chain recombines TRBV10-3 with TRBJ2-1; TRBD2 matches at 9 bases. V lost 3 bases and J lost 5; bases outside the gene matches: 8. CDR3 size: 16 residues. CDR1 and CDR2 (germline): ENHRY, SYGVKD. The CDR3 spells CAISDYASGVDNEQFF. CDR3 nucleotide sequence: TGTGCCATCAGTGATTATGCTAGCGGGGTTGACAATGAGCAGTTCTTC.

The gene calls are TRBV27 and TRBJ2-3; tentative D call: TRBD1 (6 bases). Germline V gene lookup returns CDR1 MNHEY and CDR2 SMNVEV (reference sequence). V dropped 3 bases and J dropped 3 bases, with 16 bases sitting between them. The CDR3 is 16 residues long. The CDR3: CASSLVWTESTDTQYF. DNA for the CDR3: TGTGCCAGCAGTTTGGTGTGGACAGAGAGTACAGATACGCAGTATTTT.

The V and J genes are TRBV15 and TRBJ2-5; the D is unclear. This CDR3 is 15 amino acids long. Germline V gene data show CDR1 as LNHNV and CDR2 as YYDKDF (reference sequence). Trimming shortened V by 1 base and J by 3 bases, and 12 bases separated the two germline ends. The CDR3 loop reads CATSRGGVGKETQYF. Written as DNA, the CDR3 is TGTGCCACCAGCAGAGGTGGTGTAGGGAAAGAGACCCAGTACTTC.

This sequence joins TRBV29-1 and TRBJ2-1; TRBD1 is a possible D gene (6 bases). CDR1 is SQVTM, CDR2 ANQGSEA, per germline. The germline V and J ends were trimmed by 5 bases and 1 base, with 15 bases remaining between them. CDR3 length: 15 amino acids. CDR3 in DNA: TGCAGCGTTAAAACTCCAGGGGTTTCCTACAATGAGCAGTTCTTC. Translated, it gives CSVKTPGVSYNEQFF.

J is TRBJ1-2 and V is TRBV20-1, with D perhaps matching TRBD1 (5 bases). With 5 bases removed from V and 4 bases from J, the gap between germline ends came to 11 bases. Germline-derived CDR1 and CDR2 are DFQATT and SNEGSKA (reference sequence). The CDR3 runs to 12 residues. CDR3: CSAVGRTYGYTF. In DNA form, the CDR3 reads TGCAGTGCTGTGGGACGGACCTATGGCTACACCTTC.

The chain uses TRBV19 and TRBJ1-2, with no clear D. The CDR3 has 13 residues. Trimming cost V 4 bases and J 7 bases, with 13 bases left between them. CDR1 is LNHDA and CDR2 is SQIVND in the germline V gene (reference sequence). The CDR3 region is CASSTRVEGGYTF. The CDR3 region has the DNA TGTGCCAGTAGTACCCGGGTGGAGGGTGGCTACACCTTC. The full variable domain, in which reference TRBV19 and TRBJ1-2 provide the parts outside the CDR3, is DGGITQSPKYLFRKEGQNVTLSCEQNLNHDAMYWYRQDPGQGLRLIYYSQIVNDFQKGDIAEGYSVSREKKESFPLTVTSAQKNPTAFYLCASSTRVEGGYTFGSGTRLTVV.

This chain connects TRBV24-1 to TRBJ2-7; a possible D gene is TRBD1 (5 bases). V shed 1 base and J shed 4 bases, with 7 bases lying between them. CDR3 length: 13 residues. Germline-derived CDR1 and CDR2 are KGHDR and SFDVKD. In nucleotides, the CDR3 is TGTGCCACCAGTGATTTCACAGGTTACGAGCAGTACTTC. The encoded protein is CATSDFTGYEQYF.